Following are 7 T cell receptor beta chains from one sample sequenced in a study of blood T cells in healthy people across ages. A second PCR, run for about 7 to 11 cycles, used a sample-barcoded 5' primer plus a J-beta primer mix. TCRdb re-derived calls from the 5' RACE reads in MiXCR, one entry per CDR3 protein. The top ten hold approximately 22% of the sample, which has 1.8 million or so distinct CDR3 sequences, about two fifths seen once. Sequencing was done on a sample of blood. The receptors were gathered from a human donor in good health.

About this clonotype itself: This likely comes from a read error, as the CDR3 has no conserved phenylalanine or tryptophan at its end. The chain combines TRBV5-1 with TRBJ2-4; D could derive from TRBD1 or TRBD2 (5 bases each). The DNA end favors TRBJ2-7, so the J call may be wrong. There are 13 residues in the CDR3. Germline V gene sequence: CDR1 SGHRS, CDR2 YFSETQ. CDR3 protein: CASSLGPIYEQYC. In DNA, the CDR3 is TGCGCCAGCAGCCTGGGACCGATCTACGAGCAGTACTGC.

Only a few counts were recorded for this clonotype. The chain recombines TRBV20-1 with TRBJ2-7; 10 nucleotides align to TRBD2. The germline V gene encodes CDR1 DFQATT and CDR2 SNEGSKA (reference sequence). This CDR3 comprises 16 residues. J lost 5 bases, V lost 5 bases, and 15 bases had no gene match. The CDR3 protein is CSARRPPSGGPHEQYF. In DNA form, the CDR3 reads TGCAGTGCTCGTCGCCCTCCTAGCGGGGGCCCCCACGAGCAGTACTTC.

Notes on this clonotype: At one end, the junction sequence differs from germline, possibly due to a read error. The gene calls are TRBV18 and TRBJ1-4, with 7 positions matching TRBD1. The V gene's germline CDR1 is KGHSH and CDR2 LQKENI. This CDR3 has 14 residues. CDR3: CVSSYRGVDEKLFF. The CDR3 coding sequence is TGTGTCAGCTCATACAGGGGTGTTGATGAAAAACTGTTTTTT.

This clonotype has only a few counts. CDR3 sequence: CSARGGYGQVNSYEQYF. CDR3 DNA sequence: TGCAGTGCTAGGGGGGGATACGGACAGGTTAACTCCTACGAGCAGTACTTC. The chain uses TRBV20-1 and TRBJ2-7, with D perhaps matching TRBD1 (7 bases). Trimming cost V 3 bases and J 0 bases, with 21 bases left between them. The germline CDR1 and CDR2 sequences are DFQATT and SNEGSKA (reference sequence). The CDR3 covers 17 residues.

The rearrangement links TRBV6-5 to TRBJ2-3; possibly TRBD2 for D (7 bases). The CDR3 extends over 17 amino acids. CDR1 and CDR2 (germline): MNHEY, SVGAGI. V dropped 4 bases and J dropped 1 base, with 18 bases sitting between them. The CDR3: CASSFNGRGAGTDTQYF. The CDR3 DNA follows: TGTGCCAGCAGTTTTAATGGCCGGGGGGCCGGCACAGATACGCAGTATTTT.

The chain couples TRBV9 to TRBJ2-3; possible D gene TRBD1, 5 bases. Between the trimmed V and J ends, which lost 1 base and 5 bases, there was a span of 11 bases. The CDR3 is 14 amino acids. Germline V CDR1 and CDR2: SGDLS, YYNGEE. The CDR3 DNA is TGTGCCAGCAGCGTATTCCAGGGTGGAGATACGCAGTATTTT. Its translation: CASSVFQGGDTQYF.

V usage is TRBV7-8 and J usage is TRBJ1-5, with a tentative D call TRBD1 (5 bases). From germline, CDR1 is SGHVS and CDR2 FQNEAQ. With 5 bases removed from V and 9 bases from J, the gap between germline ends came to 11 bases. The CDR3 has 12 residues. CDR3 coding DNA: TGTGCCAGCAGCATAGTTCAGGGGCCCCAGCATTTT. It encodes CASSIVQGPQHF.